The next 21 T cell receptor beta chains were all read from a single sample in a study of regulatory T cells. Study-wide points: CD3G-deficient patients' regulatory T cells showed reduced Shannon diversity versus autologous conventional CD4+ and control regulatory cells.

No antigens are known for them. Primers: 52 TRBV forward and 13 TRBJ reverse. Using immunoSEQ multiplex PCR, the repertoire was profiled, and TCRdb retains in-frame clones only, with some absent. Of about 6,100 clones listed, approximately 92% were seen once; the top ten hold approximately 1.9%. Sequencing was carried out using CD4+ Tregs sorted from blood. Source of these receptors: a young adult with CD3G deficiency.

The chain couples TRBV7-8 to TRBJ2-7; the match to TRBD2 covers 15 bases. Germline loops: CDR1 SGHVS, CDR2 FQNEAQ. Trimming cost V 5 bases and J 7 bases; bases outside gene matches: 15. CDR3 length: 18 residues. In nucleotides, the CDR3 is TGTGCCAGCAGCCTGCGTACCGGGACTAGCGGGAGGCCGCGGGAGCAGTACTTC. Its translation: CASSLRTGTSGRPREQYF. Supplemented by reference TRBV7-8 and TRBJ2-7, the full variable domain reads GAGVSQSPRYKVAKRGQDVALRCDPISGHVSLFWYQQALGQGPEFLTYFQNEAQLDKSGLPSDRFFAERPEGSVSTLKIQRTQQEDSAVYLCASSLRTGTSGRPREQYFGPGTRLTVT.

This chain links TRBV19 with TRBJ2-5; D is undetermined. The germline V and J ends were trimmed by 8 bases and 6 bases, with 16 bases remaining between them. The CDR3 is 13 residues long. CDR1 and CDR2 (germline): LNHDA, SQIVND (reference sequence). The CDR3 spells CASAKGPDQTQYF. CDR3 coding DNA: TGTGCCAGTGCGAAGGGCCCGGATCAGACCCAGTACTTC. Variable domain in full (rest from reference TRBV19 and TRBJ2-5): DGGITQSPKYLFRKEGQNVTLSCEQNLNHDAMYWYRQDPGQGLRLIYYSQIVNDFQKGDIAEGYSVSREKKESFPLTVTSAQKNPTAFYLCASAKGPDQTQYFGPGTRLLVL.

This clone turned up a few times. This chain joins TRBV7-2 and TRBJ2-3, with D perhaps matching TRBD1 (5 bases). Germline V gene data show CDR1 as SGHTA and CDR2 as FQGNSA. Between the trimmed V and J ends, which lost 5 bases and 10 bases, there was a span of 19 bases. This CDR3 region has 14 residues. The CDR3 loop is CASSAGWQLGPQYF. The CDR3 nucleotides read TGTGCCAGCAGCGCAGGGTGGCAGTTGGGGCCGCAGTATTTT.

The chain joins TRBV19 to TRBJ1-5; D uncertain. Per germline, CDR1 LNHDA and CDR2 SQIVND (reference sequence). The CDR3 length is 13 residues. Deletions cut 3 bases from V and 6 bases from J, with 9 bases between. The CDR3 region has the DNA TGTGCCAGTAGTATCGAGGCAGCTCAGCCCCAGCATTTT. Translated, it gives CASSIEAAQPQHF.

The chain is built from TRBV5-1 and TRBJ2-2; TRBD1 might be the D (6 bases). V lost 4 bases and J lost 6, with 10 bases in between. Germline V lookup: CDR1 SGHRS, CDR2 YFSETQ. The CDR3 runs to 13 residues. CDR3 residues: CASSPQGPGELFF. The CDR3 DNA follows: TGCGCCAGCAGCCCACAGGGACCCGGGGAGCTGTTTTTT.

The genes are TRBV30 and TRBJ2-3; TRBD2 agrees at 12 bases. This CDR3 has 17 residues. V shed 2 bases, J shed 0 bases, and the junction held 6 bases outside the gene matches. CDR1 is GTSNPN, CDR2 SVGIG, per germline (reference sequence). The CDR3 region has the DNA TGTGCCTGGAGTATCGGACTAGCGGGGAGAAGCACAGATACGCAGTATTTT. It yields the protein CAWSIGLAGRSTDTQYF.

The J gene is TRBJ1-1, the V gene TRBV7-9, with 7 bases aligning to TRBD1. Germline V lookup: CDR1 SEHNR, CDR2 FQNEAQ (reference sequence). V shed 10 bases and J 1 base; nucleotides not matched to a gene: 3. The CDR3 is 12 amino acids. The CDR3 nucleotides are TGTGCCACCAAGGGGGCGAACACTGAAGCTTTCTTT. This gives the protein CATKGANTEAFF.

Note on this clone: A read error may produce the germline difference seen at one junction end. The chain couples TRBV19 to TRBJ2-3; 7 bases match TRBD1. The CDR3 totals 14 residues. Germline V gene lookup returns CDR1 LNHDA and CDR2 SQIVND (reference sequence). CDR3 bases: TGTGCCAGCGGACCGACCGGGACAGCCACTAAGATGGATTTT. It is translated as CASGPTGTATKMDF. Full variable domain (missing parts from reference TRBV19 and TRBJ2-3): DGGITQSPKYLFRKEGQNVTLSCEQNLNHDAMYWYRQDPGQGLRLIYYSQIVNDFQKGDIAEGYSVSREKKESFPLTVTSAQKNPTAFYLCASGPTGTATKMDFGPGTRLTVL.

This clone was counted a single time. The chain couples TRBV6-1 to TRBJ1-5; the D is unclear. From germline, CDR1 is MNHNS and CDR2 SASEGT. Trimming removed 1 base from V and 1 base from J, with 8 bases in between. The CDR3 consists of 15 residues. CDR3 residues: CASSEGVLSNQPQHF. The CDR3 nucleotides read TGTGCCAGCAGTGAAGGGGTCCTCAGCAATCAGCCCCAGCATTTT.

Only a few counts were recorded for this clone. The rearrangement uses TRBV5-1 and TRBJ2-6; a possible D gene is TRBD2 (6 bases). The CDR3 is 19 amino acids. V lost 0 bases, J lost 3 bases, and 19 bases lay in between. Germline V CDR1 and CDR2: SGHRS, YFSETQ. CDR3: CASSLDPGTPSGGANVLTF. DNA for the CDR3: TGCGCCAGCAGCTTGGATCCAGGGACTCCCTCCGGTGGGGCCAACGTCCTGACTTTC. Complete variable domain (other parts from reference TRBV5-1 and TRBJ2-6): KAGVTQTPRYLIKTRGQQVTLSCSPISGHRSVSWYQQTPGQGLQFLFEYFSETQRNKGNFPGRFSGRQFSNSRSEMNVSTLELGDSALYLCASSLDPGTPSGGANVLTFGAGSRLTVL.

CDR3 residues: CASKREVNSNQPQHF. CDR3 coding DNA: TGTGCCAGCAAGAGAGAGGTAAATAGCAATCAGCCCCAGCATTTT. This chain uses TRBV6-1 with TRBJ1-5; D uncertain. This CDR3 is built from 15 residues. From germline, CDR1 is MNHNS and CDR2 SASEGT. The germline V and J ends were trimmed by 7 bases and 0 bases, with 13 bases remaining between them.

Of note for this clone: The junction shows a germline mismatch at one end, possibly a read error. This rearrangement joins TRBV6-6 to TRBJ1-2, with D possibly matching TRBD1 (6 bases). The CDR3 is 12 residues long. Germline CDR1 is MNHNY and CDR2 is SVGAGI (reference sequence). The CDR3 nucleotides are TGTGCCAGCAGTTACTCGGGGGCAGGGACCGCCTTC. It codes for CASSYSGAGTAF.

The chain couples TRBV9 to TRBJ1-2, with TRBD1 identical over 9 bases. The trim removed 3 bases at V and 2 bases at J, leaving 11 bases unmatched. This CDR3 spans 17 amino acids. CDR1 and CDR2 from the germline V gene are SGDLS and YYNGEE. The CDR3 reads CASSGSVTGGFNYGYTF. The CDR3 DNA reads TGTGCCAGCAGCGGTTCAGTGACAGGGGGGTTCAACTATGGCTACACCTTC.

This chain joins TRBV7-9 and TRBJ1-1; maybe TRBD1 (5 bases). The CDR3 runs 14 residues. Trimming pared 5 bases from V and 7 bases from J, leaving 17 bases between. Germline values: CDR1 SEHNR, CDR2 FQNEAQ (reference sequence). The CDR3: CASSPHARGSEAFF. The CDR3 DNA follows: TGTGCCAGCAGCCCACACGCCCGGGGGAGTGAAGCTTTCTTT.

By its share, this clone is large. The genes are TRBV11-3 and TRBJ1-5, with no clear D. The CDR3 loop spans 15 amino acids. Trimming removed 5 bases from V and 3 bases from J, with 14 bases in between. The germline CDR1 and CDR2 sequences are SGHNT and YENEEA. This CDR3 reads CASSSHRVVNQPQHF. CDR3 sequence (DNA): TGTGCCAGCAGCAGCCACCGGGTCGTCAATCAGCCCCAGCATTTT.

The chain recombines TRBV5-1 with TRBJ1-2, with a weak D call TRBD1 (6 bases). V was pared by 7 bases and J by 4 bases, with 11 bases between. CDR1 is SGHRS, CDR2 YFSETQ, per germline. The CDR3 has 12 amino acids. The CDR3 coding sequence is TGCGCCAGCTCCAGGGGTGGCTATGGCTACACCTTC. This encodes CASSRGGYGYTF.

The chain carries TRBV7-8 and TRBJ2-1, with D hard to call. V was cut by 5 bases and J by 2 bases, with 19 bases left in between. The germline CDR1 and CDR2 sequences are SGHVS and FQNEAQ. The CDR3 runs 17 residues. The CDR3 DNA sequence: TGTGCCAGCAGCCCACACGGGCGCATCGGAGCCTACAATGAGCAGTTCTTC. Translation: CASSPHGRIGAYNEQFF.

CDR3 protein: CASSHSGGEQFF. Written as DNA, the CDR3 is TGTGCCAGCAGCCACTCCGGCGGGGAGCAGTTCTTC. The V call is TRBV7-9, the J call TRBJ2-1, with TRBD2 as a possible D gene (5 bases). Deletions cut 5 bases from V and 10 bases from J, with 12 bases between. The V gene's germline CDR1 is SEHNR and CDR2 FQNEAQ (reference sequence). The CDR3 contains 12 residues.

The chain couples TRBV5-1 to TRBJ2-6; TRBD1 aligns across 7 bases. The CDR3 covers 15 residues. The trim removed 5 bases at V and 2 bases at J, leaving 4 bases unmatched. The germline CDR1 and CDR2 sequences are SGHRS and YFSETQ. CDR3 loop: CASREGGAGANVLTF. The CDR3 bases are TGCGCCAGCAGGGAAGGGGGCGCTGGGGCCAACGTCCTGACTTTC.

This chain links TRBV28 with TRBJ1-5; the D gene is possibly TRBD1 (5 bases). Germline loops: CDR1 MDHEN, CDR2 SYDVKM. V lost 6 bases to trimming and J lost 0 bases, with 12 bases between them. There are 15 residues in the CDR3. This chain's CDR3 is CASSRRGYSNQPQHF. The CDR3 DNA sequence: TGTGCCAGCAGCAGGAGGGGTTATAGCAATCAGCCCCAGCATTTT.

The rearrangement links TRBV5-1 to TRBJ1-1; TRBD1 agrees at 7 bases. Trimming cost V 1 base and J 1 base; bases outside gene matches: 4. Germline lookup yields CDR1 SGHRS and CDR2 YFSETQ. The CDR3 is 15 residues long. For the CDR3, the DNA is TGCGCCAGCAGCTTGCAGGGGGAAAGGAACACTGAAGCTTTCTTT. Its protein product is CASSLQGERNTEAFF.